A single sample is the source of the 19 T cell receptor beta chains below, sequenced in a study of shared clonotypes between healthy human individuals. This table comes from immunoSEQ multiplex PCR, and its TCRdb copy is limited to in-frame clones, with some not included. The sample yields millions of clones, 90% to 95% seen once. Specimen: naive CD4+ T cells sorted from blood. Subset given: CD45RA+ positively selected. Every receptor here comes from a man aged 18 to 30 in good health.

A note on this clone: No DNA is shown, since the ends of the CDR3 on it are uncertain; the CDR3 is the one TCRdb lists. The chain links TRBV27 to TRBJ2-1; TRBD2, as called in the table, went unchecked against the DNA. The CDR3 has 13 amino acids, counting both end residues. Germline CDR1 is MNHEY and CDR2 is SMNVEV (reference sequence). The CDR3 loop is CASRVAGGTSSFF.

J is TRBJ1-6 and V is TRBV23-1; 7 bases fit TRBD1. TRBV23-1 is known as an ORF, though its function is uncertain. Losses at the gene ends were 0 bases for V and 0 bases for J; bases not matched to a gene: 11. This CDR3 is built from 20 residues. The CDR3 DNA sequence: TGCGCCAGCAGTCAATCTTACACAGGGGCGACCGGCTCCTATAATTCACCCCTCCACTTT. Its protein is CASSQSYTGATGSYNSPLHF.

This chain links TRBV2 with TRBJ1-6; 8 nucleotides match TRBD1. J was trimmed by 0 bases and V by 6 bases; bases with no gene match: 13. The CDR3 extends over 19 amino acids. Germline loops: CDR1 SNHLY, CDR2 FYNNEI. CDR3 bases: TGTGCCAGCAGACCTGACAGGGGCAAAATTAGCTCCTATAATTCACCCCTCCACTTT. This translates into CASRPDRGKISSYNSPLHF.

The rearrangement uses TRBV7-9 and TRBJ1-6; D gene unclear. Germline V CDR1 and CDR2: SEHNR, FQNEAQ (reference sequence). Trimming shortened V by 5 bases and J by 4 bases, and 12 bases separated the two germline ends. CDR3 length: 15 residues. For the CDR3, the DNA is TGTGCCAGCAGCCAAGACGGAAATTATAATTCACCCCTCCACTTT. It yields the protein CASSQDGNYNSPLHF.

J is TRBJ2-5 and V is TRBV28; possible D gene TRBD2, 6 bases. The germline V gene encodes CDR1 MDHEN and CDR2 SYDVKM. Trimming pared 7 bases from V and 5 bases from J, leaving 35 bases between. This CDR3 region has 20 residues. The CDR3 DNA sequence: TGTGCCAGCATCCCGTCGTTCGGCGCAGGAGGGAGGCGGAAAAAGGAGACCCAGTACTTC. Translated: CASIPSFGAGGRRKKETQYF. The whole variable domain, filled in from reference TRBV28 and TRBJ2-5, reads DVKVTQSSRYLVKRTGEKVFLECVQDMDHENMFWYRQDPGLGLRLIYFSYDVKMKEKGDIPEGYSVSREKKERFSLILESASTNQTSMYLCASIPSFGAGGRRKKETQYFGPGTRLLVL.

The chain links TRBV6-6 to TRBJ1-2; D uncertain. Looked up from germline, CDR1 is MNHNY and CDR2 is SVGAGI (reference sequence). The CDR3 contains 14 residues. V lost 0 bases to trimming and J lost 2 bases, with 7 bases between them. CDR3 region: CASSYSTPNYGYTF. The CDR3 DNA is TGTGCCAGCAGTTACTCGACTCCCAACTATGGCTACACCTTC.

This sequence joins TRBV7-9 and TRBJ1-2; D gene uncertain. This CDR3 is 14 amino acids long. The ends were cut back, 2 bases at V and 0 bases at J, with 7 bases in the middle. Germline-derived CDR1 and CDR2 are SEHNR and FQNEAQ (reference sequence). In DNA, the CDR3 is TGTGCCAGCAGCTTATTGCAAGCTAACTATGGCTACACCTTC. Translation: CASSLLQANYGYTF.

The rearrangement uses TRBV5-4 and TRBJ2-5; 7 bases map to TRBD1. The CDR3 sequence is 13 residues long. The V segment lost 4 bases and the J segment 2 bases; nucleotides outside the gene matches: 2. Germline V gene data show CDR1 as SGHNT and CDR2 as YYREEE (reference sequence). CDR3 protein: CASSKGQQETQYF. The CDR3 nucleotides read TGTGCCAGCAGCAAGGGACAGCAAGAGACCCAGTACTTC. Based on the CDR3 plus reference TRBV5-4 and TRBJ2-5, the full variable domain is ETGVTQSPTHLIKTRGQQVTLRCSSQSGHNTVSWYQQALGQGPQFIFQYYREEENGRGNFPPRFSGLQFPNYSSELNVNALELDDSALYLCASSKGQQETQYFGPGTRLLVL.

A word on this clone: The same CDR3 also results from other DNA sequences found in this sample. The J gene is TRBJ2-3, the V gene TRBV5-1; no clear D gene. The CDR3 has 13 residues. Germline V CDR1 and CDR2: SGHRS, YFSETQ. With 0 bases removed from V and 5 bases from J, the gap between germline ends came to 7 bases. This chain's CDR3 is CASSLDRGDTQYF. The DNA for the CDR3 is TGCGCCAGCAGCTTGGACCGAGGAGATACGCAGTATTTT.

The count of this clone is one. The rearrangement links TRBV6-6 to TRBJ2-7; D is possibly TRBD1 (6 bases). The CDR3 has 14 amino acids. The V end was cut by 6 bases, the J end by 3 bases, with 15 bases between. CDR1 is MNHNY and CDR2 is SVGAGI in the germline V gene (reference sequence). This CDR3 is CASRPYGQIYEQYF. The CDR3 DNA reads as TGTGCCAGCAGGCCGTACGGACAGATCTACGAGCAGTACTTC.

The V and J genes are TRBV30 and TRBJ1-1, with D unclear. The V end was cut by 0 bases, the J end by 8 bases, with 16 bases between. The CDR3 is 14 amino acids. Per the germline V gene, CDR1 is GTSNPN and CDR2 is SVGIG (reference sequence). CDR3 amino acids: CAWSVWGWVGEAFF. CDR3 nucleotides: TGTGCCTGGAGTGTATGGGGATGGGTGGGGGAAGCTTTCTTT.

The rearrangement links TRBV5-6 to TRBJ2-6; the D gene is possibly TRBD2 (7 bases). The CDR3 loop spans 18 amino acids. V lost 3 bases and J 1 base, leaving 17 bases between the germline ends. Germline-derived CDR1 and CDR2 are SGHDT and YYEEEE. The CDR3 DNA is TGTGCCAGCAGCTCCGGGGGGCGGGCACGGTCTGGGGCCAACGTCCTGACTTTC. This sequence encodes CASSSGGRARSGANVLTF.

CDR3 sequence (DNA): TGTGCCAGCAGCTTAGCAGGGGGCGTAGGTCGGAACATTCAGTACTTC. It codes for CASSLAGGVGRNIQYF. V and J are TRBV5-5 and TRBJ2-4, with 8 bases that match TRBD1. The CDR3 spans 16 residues. In germline, CDR1 is SGHKS, CDR2 YYEKEE (reference sequence). Trimming at V came to 2 bases and at J to 7 bases, leaving 11 bases not matched to a gene.

The V gene is TRBV10-3, the J gene TRBJ2-1, with 11 positions matching TRBD2. This CDR3 spans 15 amino acids. Germline loops: CDR1 ENHRY, CDR2 SYGVKD. Trimming took 7 bases from V and 5 from J; bases not matched to a gene: 7. As DNA, the CDR3 is TGTGCCATCACTCGGGCTAGCGGGAGGAACAATGAGCAGTTCTTC. This encodes CAITRASGRNNEQFF.

The CDR3 nucleotides read TGTGCCTGGAGTTCCACTAGGGGAGAGACCCAGTACTTC. As protein: CAWSSTRGETQYF. The chain employs TRBV30 and TRBJ2-5; D may correspond to TRBD1 or TRBD2 (5 bases each). The CDR3 covers 13 residues. Germline CDR1 is GTSNPN and CDR2 is SVGIG (reference sequence). The V end was cut by 2 bases, the J end by 4 bases, with 11 bases between.

The V and J genes are TRBV4-3 and TRBJ2-7; 7 nucleotides line up with TRBD2. The ends lost 6 bases at V and 4 bases at J; junction bases unmatched: 12. Germline values: CDR1 LGHNA, CDR2 YSLEER. CDR3 length: 15 amino acids. CDR3 in amino acids: CASRLELGGGYEQYF. The DNA of the CDR3 is TGCGCCAGCAGGTTGGAACTGGGGGGAGGGTACGAGCAGTACTTC.

The chain couples TRBV7-2 to TRBJ2-4; D perhaps matches TRBD2 (5 bases). CDR1 and CDR2 (germline): SGHTA, FQGNSA. This CDR3 spans 15 amino acids. Trimming left V 7 bases short and J 8 bases short, with 21 bases between. The CDR3 DNA sequence: TGTGCCAGCACCATAATAGGAGGCACATCGGACATTCAGTACTTC. Translation gives CASTIIGGTSDIQYF.

This chain uses TRBV28 with TRBJ2-5; possibly TRBD1 for D (6 bases). The ends were cut back, 6 bases at V and 1 base at J, with 18 bases in the middle. CDR3 size: 16 residues. Germline V gene sequence: CDR1 MDHEN, CDR2 SYDVKM. CDR3: CASSPFWGTTQETQYF. In DNA form, the CDR3 reads TGTGCCAGCAGCCCCTTTTGGGGGACAACCCAAGAGACCCAGTACTTC.

As to this clone: In the same sample, other DNA sequences code for this CDR3. CDR3 sequence: CASSMSGTDTQYF. The CDR3 DNA reads TGTGCCAGTAGTATGTCGGGCACAGATACGCAGTATTTT. The J gene is TRBJ2-3, the V gene TRBV19, with no clear D. The CDR3 loop spans 13 amino acids. Trimming pared 3 bases from V and 1 base from J, leaving 5 bases between. Germline CDR1 and CDR2: LNHDA and SQIVND (reference sequence).